This T cell receptor beta chain was retrieved from a study of CD8+CD57+ T cells in acquired aplastic anemia. There are many counts of this clonotype. The study profiled TCR beta VDJ and CDR3 using genomic DNA as template. TCRdb reprocessed the reads via MiXCR and lists one record per CDR3 protein. The data contain approximately 200,000 distinct CDR3 sequences, around 65% of them seen just once; the ten biggest clones take up about half. Per germline, CDR1 ENHRY and CDR2 SYGVKD. Germline trimming cut 3 bases from V and 3 bases from J; bases unmatched to any gene: 4. The CDR3 totals 15 residues. Sequenced input: sorted CD4+, CD8+, or CD8+CD57+ T cells (not recorded which) from PBMCs. The sequence derives from a human donor with severe aplastic anemia or a healthy control (not recorded which). The V and J genes are TRBV10-3 and TRBJ2-7, with TRBD2 identical over 11 bases. CDR3 sequence reads: CAISETGLADYEQYF. For the CDR3, the DNA is TGTGCCATCAGTGAAACGGGACTAGCGGACTACGAGCAGTACTTC.